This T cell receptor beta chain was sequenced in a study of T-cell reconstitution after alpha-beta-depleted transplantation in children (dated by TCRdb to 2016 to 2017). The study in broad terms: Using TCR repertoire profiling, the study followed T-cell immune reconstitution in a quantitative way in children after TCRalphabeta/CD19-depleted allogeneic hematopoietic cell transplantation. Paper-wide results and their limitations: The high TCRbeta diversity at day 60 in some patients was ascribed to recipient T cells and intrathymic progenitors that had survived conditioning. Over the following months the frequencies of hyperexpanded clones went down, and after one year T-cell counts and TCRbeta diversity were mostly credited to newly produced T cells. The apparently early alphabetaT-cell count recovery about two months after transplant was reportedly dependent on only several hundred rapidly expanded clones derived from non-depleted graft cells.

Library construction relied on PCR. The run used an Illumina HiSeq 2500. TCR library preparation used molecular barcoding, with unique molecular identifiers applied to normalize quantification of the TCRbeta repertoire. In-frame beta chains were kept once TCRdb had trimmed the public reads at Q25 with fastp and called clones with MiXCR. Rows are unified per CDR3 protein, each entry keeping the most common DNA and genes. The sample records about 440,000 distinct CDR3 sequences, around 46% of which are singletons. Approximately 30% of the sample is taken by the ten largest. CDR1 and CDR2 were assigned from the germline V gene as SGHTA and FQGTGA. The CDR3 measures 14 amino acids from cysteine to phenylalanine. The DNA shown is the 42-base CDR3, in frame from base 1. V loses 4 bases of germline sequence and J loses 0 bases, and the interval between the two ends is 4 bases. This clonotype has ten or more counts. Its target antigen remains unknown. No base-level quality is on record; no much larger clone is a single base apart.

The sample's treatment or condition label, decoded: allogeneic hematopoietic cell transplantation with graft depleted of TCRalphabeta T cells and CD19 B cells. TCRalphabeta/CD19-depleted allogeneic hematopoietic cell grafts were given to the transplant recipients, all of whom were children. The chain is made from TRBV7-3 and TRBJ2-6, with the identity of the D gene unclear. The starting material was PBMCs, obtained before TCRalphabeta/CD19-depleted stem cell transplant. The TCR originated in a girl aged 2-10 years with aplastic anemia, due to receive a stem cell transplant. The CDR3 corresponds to CASSSNSGANVLTF. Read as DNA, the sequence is TGTGCCAGCAGCTCGAACTCTGGGGCCAACGTCCTGACTTTC.